The clone carrying this TCR beta chain was recorded a few times. The antigen remains unidentified. These data are taken from a study of T cells after yellow fever vaccination. Study findings and constraints: Only a minor proportion of clonotypes was detected across both CD4 and CD8 compartments. After the booster, approximately 95% of CD4 and roughly nine tenths of CD8 primary-response clones were re-detected.

Trimming removed 5 bases from V and 4 bases from J; junction bases left unmatched: 7. Germline-derived CDR1 and CDR2 are SGHRS and YFSETQ. CDR3 length: 16 residues. TCRdb re-derived calls from the 5' RACE reads in MiXCR, one entry per CDR3 protein. The data show about 300,000 distinct CDR3 sequences, with around 7% seen just once and 15% to 20% held by the top ten. The chain links TRBV5-1 to TRBJ2-7, with 15 bases fitting TRBD2. The source of this sequence is a man aged 18 to 35 who received the YFV17D yellow fever vaccine. Sequenced here: PBMCs, sampled more than 40 days after the first yellow fever vaccination. CDR3 sequence (DNA): TGCGCCAGCAGTCCCGGGGGGACTAGCGGGGGGTACGAGCAGTACTTC. Its protein product is CASSPGGTSGGYEQYF. The whole variable domain, filled in from reference TRBV5-1 and TRBJ2-7, reads KAGVTQTPRYLIKTRGQQVTLSCSPISGHRSVSWYQQTPGQGLQFLFEYFSETQRNKGNFPGRFSGRQFSNSRSEMNVSTLELGDSALYLCASSPGGTSGGYEQYFGPGTRLTVT.